This TCR beta chain was sequenced in a study of early T cells in non-severe SARS-CoV-2 infection. Study summary: Bulk RNA isolated from unsorted whole blood underwent sequencing; chains were not paired. Study findings and constraints: Comparison of clonotypes with VDJdb favored anti-spike CD8 responses while missing private and CD4 specificities.

With respect to this clonotype: What it binds is not known.

CDR1 and CDR2 from the germline V gene are SGHRS and YFSETQ. Germline trimming cut 2 bases from V and 5 bases from J; bases unmatched to any gene: 2. This CDR3 is 13 amino acids long. Attachment of unique molecular identifiers to individual cDNA molecules was performed. TCRdb reanalysed the 5' RACE reads using MiXCR and keeps one entry per CDR3 protein. The data show about 84,000 distinct CDR3 sequences, with 9.5% to 13% seen just once and less than 3% held by the top ten. The sample consisted of whole blood. The gene calls are TRBV5-1 and TRBJ1-2; 8 nucleotides line up with TRBD1. This TCR was recovered from an adult who was a healthcare worker with PCR-confirmed SARS-CoV-2 infection or an uninfected control (not recorded which). This CDR3 reads CASSFQGAYGYTF. As DNA, the CDR3 is TGCGCCAGCAGCTTCCAGGGGGCATATGGCTACACCTTC.